Listed here are 30 T cell receptor beta chains from one sample, sequenced in a study of shared clonotypes between healthy human individuals. TCRdb's table, derived via immunoSEQ multiplex PCR, lists solely in-frame clones and lacks some. The sample holds approximately 620,000 clones, almost 97% seen once. The sample was naive CD4+ T cells sorted from blood. Subset reported: CD45RA+ positively selected. These receptors were taken from a woman between 25 and 40 years old in good health.

The chain carries TRBV7-3 and TRBJ2-3; D might be TRBD2 (6 bases). V lost 5 bases and J lost 0, with 12 bases in between. The CDR3 contains 15 residues. Germline V CDR1 and CDR2: SGHTA, FQGTGA. CDR3 residues: CASSATGTSTDTQYF. CDR3 in DNA: TGTGCCAGCAGCGCCACCGGGACTAGCACAGATACGCAGTATTTT.

CDR3 DNA sequence: TGCAGCGTTGTTAGAGGGGCTGGAAACACCATATATTTT. Translating it yields CSVVRGAGNTIYF. The rearrangement uses TRBV29-1 and TRBJ1-3, with D tentatively TRBD1 (5 bases). CDR3 size: 13 residues. V gave up 4 bases and J gave up 2 bases, with 9 bases separating them. Per the germline V gene, CDR1 is SQVTM and CDR2 is ANQGSEA.

The chain recombines TRBV5-1 with TRBJ2-4; D is undetermined. CDR1 and CDR2 (germline): SGHRS, YFSETQ. The CDR3 consists of 16 residues. The V end was cut by 1 base, the J end by 6 bases, with 17 bases between. The CDR3 coding sequence is TGCGCCAGCAGCTTGTCTAAATCAAGAGGTGGAAACATTCAGTACTTC. The encoded protein is CASSLSKSRGGNIQYF. Full variable domain (outside the CDR3, taken from reference TRBV5-1 and TRBJ2-4): KAGVTQTPRYLIKTRGQQVTLSCSPISGHRSVSWYQQTPGQGLQFLFEYFSETQRNKGNFPGRFSGRQFSNSRSEMNVSTLELGDSALYLCASSLSKSRGGNIQYFGAGTRLSVL.

The rearrangement uses TRBV6-6 and TRBJ2-1; TRBD2 aligns across 10 bases. CDR1 and CDR2 (germline): MNHNY, SVGAGI (reference sequence). V lost 5 bases and J lost 6; bases outside the gene matches: 7. CDR3 length: 15 amino acids. CDR3 nucleotides: TGTGCCAGCAGTCCTAGCGGGAGTGTCACCAATGAGCAGTTCTTC. Protein: CASSPSGSVTNEQFF.

The V and J genes are TRBV10-3 and TRBJ2-1; tentative D call: TRBD1 (6 bases). The CDR3 totals 15 residues. V was pared by 1 base and J by 4 bases, with 11 bases between. Germline CDR1 and CDR2: ENHRY and SYGVKD. CDR3 nucleotides: TGTGCCATCAGTGAGTTGGGACAAACTTACAATGAGCAGTTCTTC. This sequence encodes CAISELGQTYNEQFF.

The J gene is TRBJ1-2, the V gene TRBV27; D is uncertain. Germline V CDR1 and CDR2: MNHEY, SMNVEV (reference sequence). The CDR3 loop spans 14 amino acids. Trimming left V 4 bases short and J 7 bases short, with 16 bases between. This chain's CDR3 is CASSYQLGSSGYTF. In DNA, the CDR3 is TGTGCCAGCAGTTACCAATTAGGGTCCAGTGGCTACACCTTC.

V and J are TRBV5-1 and TRBJ2-3; 9 bases fit TRBD2. Germline V gene data show CDR1 as SGHRS and CDR2 as YFSETQ. Losses at the gene ends were 0 bases for V and 4 bases for J; bases not matched to a gene: 6. The CDR3 extends over 16 amino acids. The DNA for the CDR3 is TGCGCCAGCAGCTTGGTAGCGGGAGACGGGCCAGATACGCAGTATTTT. It encodes CASSLVAGDGPDTQYF.

This chain joins TRBV28 and TRBJ1-5, with 7 nucleotides matching TRBD1. CDR1 is MDHEN and CDR2 is SYDVKM in the germline V gene. The junction had 17 bases not matched to a gene; V was cut back by 8 bases and J by 4 bases. The CDR3 runs to 17 residues. CDR3 sequence (DNA): TGTGCCAGCCGTACGGGACAGTTTAAAGCGGCTAATCAGCCCCAGCATTTT. Encoded protein: CASRTGQFKAANQPQHF.

V is TRBV11-2 and J is TRBJ1-3; no firm D call. Trimming removed 0 bases at V and 1 base at J, with 13 bases between. The CDR3 has 17 amino acids. Germline-derived CDR1 and CDR2 are SGHAT and FQNNGV. The CDR3: CASSLDPADYSGNTIYF. CDR3 nucleotides: TGTGCCAGCAGCTTAGATCCGGCAGACTATTCTGGAAACACCATATATTTT.

The chain recombines TRBV28 with TRBJ2-7, with D possibly matching TRBD1 (6 bases). The CDR3 runs to 16 residues. Germline V CDR1 and CDR2: MDHEN, SYDVKM. V gave up 2 bases and J gave up 4 bases, with 18 bases separating them. The CDR3 region is CASSLLGQLLIYEQYF. The CDR3 coding sequence is TGTGCCAGCAGTTTACTCGGACAGCTCCTCATTTACGAGCAGTACTTC.

This chain connects TRBV7-9 to TRBJ2-7; 9 positions match TRBD2. The J segment lost 0 bases and the V segment lost 5 bases, leaving 8 bases of the junction unmatched. This CDR3 region has 16 residues. Germline V gives CDR1 SEHNR, CDR2 FQNEAQ (reference sequence). This CDR3 reads CASSGPRLADSYEQYF. CDR3 nucleotide sequence: TGTGCCAGCAGCGGACCCAGACTAGCGGACTCCTACGAGCAGTACTTC.

The chain is built from TRBV7-2 and TRBJ1-2, with 7 bases that match TRBD1. The trim removed 5 bases at V and 7 bases at J, leaving 7 bases unmatched. The CDR3 is 13 amino acids. Germline V CDR1 and CDR2: SGHTA, FQGNSA. The CDR3 sequence: CASSRQTGVGYTF. In DNA form, the CDR3 reads TGTGCCAGCAGCCGCCAAACAGGGGTTGGCTACACCTTC.

The CDR3 coding sequence is TGTGCCAGTAGTCTCGCCGGGATCACCGGGGAGCTGTTTTTT. The encoded protein is CASSLAGITGELFF. V is TRBV19 and J is TRBJ2-2; a possible D gene is TRBD2 (5 bases). Trimming left V 5 bases short and J 4 bases short, with 11 bases between. This CDR3 is 14 amino acids long. Germline V gene lookup returns CDR1 LNHDA and CDR2 SQIVND (reference sequence).

The rearrangement uses TRBV5-1 and TRBJ1-1; D unclear. CDR1 and CDR2 (germline): SGHRS, YFSETQ. This CDR3 comprises 14 residues. V was cut by 1 base and J by 5 bases, with 12 bases left in between. The DNA of the CDR3 is TGCGCCAGCAGCTTGATTGGTGGTAAGACTGAAGCTTTCTTT. It encodes CASSLIGGKTEAFF.

The chain joins TRBV11-2 to TRBJ2-5, with 7 nucleotides matching TRBD1. The CDR3 spans 14 residues. J was trimmed by 5 bases and V by 2 bases; bases with no gene match: 5. Looked up from germline, CDR1 is SGHAT and CDR2 is FQNNGV. CDR3 nucleotide sequence: TGTGCCAGCAGCTTACAGGGGGAGCGGGAGACCCAGTACTTC. Its translation: CASSLQGERETQYF.

Points on this clone: The sample carries other DNA sequences with the same CDR3. The J gene is TRBJ2-1, the V gene TRBV7-2; TRBD2 agrees at 9 bases. V lost 4 bases, J lost 1 base, and 2 bases stayed unmatched. The CDR3 contains 15 residues. Per germline, CDR1 SGHTA and CDR2 FQGNSA. In DNA, the CDR3 is TGTGCCAGCAGCTCCACTAGCGGGTCCTACAATGAGCAGTTCTTC. This sequence encodes CASSSTSGSYNEQFF.

V gene TRBV19 combines with J gene TRBJ2-7; D gene uncertain. The CDR3 length is 14 residues. Germline V CDR1 and CDR2: LNHDA, SQIVND (reference sequence). The ends were cut back, 5 bases at V and 3 bases at J, with 14 bases in the middle. CDR3 sequence (DNA): TGTGCCAGTAGTGTCGGAAATAAGGGCTACGAGCAGTACTTC. Translated, it gives CASSVGNKGYEQYF.

The CDR3 nucleotides read TGTGCCAGCAGTTTCTACAGGTCCGCCTACGAGCAGTACTTC. It encodes CASSFYRSAYEQYF. The rearrangement links TRBV27 to TRBJ2-7; the D gene is possibly TRBD1 (5 bases). V lost 3 bases, J lost 2 bases, and 11 bases lay in between. This CDR3 comprises 14 residues. The germline CDR1 and CDR2 sequences are MNHEY and SMNVEV (reference sequence).

This sequence joins TRBV19 and TRBJ2-3, with 7 bases aligning to TRBD2. This CDR3 has 17 residues. Germline-derived CDR1 and CDR2 are LNHDA and SQIVND (reference sequence). With 3 bases clipped from V and 1 base from J, the junction kept 10 bases outside the gene matches. CDR3 nucleotide sequence: TGTGCCAGTAGTATTCAGGCTAGCGGAAGCGGCACAGATACGCAGTATTTT. Protein: CASSIQASGSGTDTQYF. The variable domain in full, completed from reference TRBV19 and TRBJ2-3, reads DGGITQSPKYLFRKEGQNVTLSCEQNLNHDAMYWYRQDPGQGLRLIYYSQIVNDFQKGDIAEGYSVSREKKESFPLTVTSAQKNPTAFYLCASSIQASGSGTDTQYFGPGTRLTVL.

The V and J genes are TRBV5-1 and TRBJ2-3, with D unclear. Germline values: CDR1 SGHRS, CDR2 YFSETQ. Trimming removed 2 bases from V and 1 base from J, with 8 bases in between. This CDR3 is built from 14 residues. The chain's CDR3 is CASSFSSRTDTQYF. The DNA of the CDR3 is TGCGCCAGCAGCTTCTCCTCGCGCACAGATACGCAGTATTTT.

V and J are TRBV28 and TRBJ1-5, with no clear D. The CDR3 covers 12 residues. Deletions cut 8 bases from V and 3 bases from J, with 8 bases between. CDR1 is MDHEN, CDR2 SYDVKM, per germline. The CDR3 sequence: CASDGSNQPQHF. The CDR3 DNA follows: TGTGCCAGCGACGGTTCCAATCAGCCCCAGCATTTT. Combining the CDR3 with reference TRBV28 and TRBJ1-5 gives the whole variable domain DVKVTQSSRYLVKRTGEKVFLECVQDMDHENMFWYRQDPGLGLRLIYFSYDVKMKEKGDIPEGYSVSREKKERFSLILESASTNQTSMYLCASDGSNQPQHFGDGTRLSIL.

This chain links TRBV28 with TRBJ1-2; D might be TRBD1 (6 bases). The CDR3 contains 13 residues. Trimming stripped 6 bases from V and 4 bases from J, with 12 bases between. Germline-derived CDR1 and CDR2 are MDHEN and SYDVKM. The CDR3 bases are TGTGCCAGCAGCCTGGGGGCCCTCTATGGCTACACCTTC. Its protein is CASSLGALYGYTF.

The chain employs TRBV29-1 and TRBJ2-5; maybe TRBD1 (6 bases). Germline-derived CDR1 and CDR2 are SQVTM and ANQGSEA. The CDR3 totals 13 residues. Trimming cost V 6 bases and J 0 bases, with 11 bases left between them. The CDR3 region has the DNA TGCAGCGTACTAACAGGGTACCAAGAGACCCAGTACTTC. It translates to CSVLTGYQETQYF.

This clone showed up just once. V is TRBV19 and J is TRBJ1-1; no clear D gene. V shed 5 bases and J shed 4 bases, with 17 bases lying between them. Germline CDR1 reads LNHDA; CDR2 reads SQIVND (reference sequence). The CDR3 is 15 residues long. CDR3 sequence reads: CASSVSGEPSTEAFF. The DNA for the CDR3 is TGTGCCAGTAGTGTATCCGGAGAGCCGTCCACTGAAGCTTTCTTT.

The CDR3 reads CASSMNRGLTGNTIYF. For the CDR3, the DNA is TGTGCCAGCAGTATGAACAGGGGACTAACTGGAAACACCATATATTTT. The gene calls are TRBV28 and TRBJ1-3, with 7 bases fitting TRBD1. The CDR3 loop spans 16 amino acids. The J segment lost 2 bases and the V segment lost 5 bases, leaving 9 bases of the junction unmatched. Germline loops: CDR1 MDHEN, CDR2 SYDVKM.

The chain joins TRBV2 to TRBJ2-1; a possible D gene is TRBD2 (6 bases). The CDR3 is 15 amino acids. Germline CDR1 reads SNHLY; CDR2 reads FYNNEI. Trimming took 8 bases from V and 2 from J, leaving 16 bases between them. Written as DNA, the CDR3 is TGTGCCAGCGCAACGGGGGAGTACCCCTACAATGAGCAGTTCTTC. Translation: CASATGEYPYNEQFF.

J is TRBJ2-2 and V is TRBV4-1, with D possibly being TRBD1 or TRBD2 (5 bases each). The CDR3 has 16 residues. Trimming shortened V by 4 bases and J by 1 base, and 13 bases separated the two germline ends. Looked up from germline, CDR1 is MGHRA and CDR2 is YSYEKL. The DNA of the CDR3 is TGCGCCAGCAGCCGATTCGGGACGCGGAACACCGGGGAGCTGTTTTTT. It encodes CASSRFGTRNTGELFF.

In this sample, this clone turned up once. The genes are TRBV10-1 and TRBJ2-1, with 7 nucleotides matching TRBD1. Per the germline V gene, CDR1 is WNHNN and CDR2 is SYGVQD (reference sequence). The CDR3 is made up of 13 amino acids. Trimming removed 7 bases from V and 8 bases from J; junction bases left unmatched: 8. The CDR3: CASTRQGWDEQFF. The CDR3 DNA sequence: TGCGCCAGCACTCGACAGGGATGGGATGAGCAGTTCTTC.

About this clone: Germline is not matched at one junction end, which may reflect a read error. The V and J genes are TRBV7-8 and TRBJ1-3; D is unclear. Germline-derived CDR1 and CDR2 are SGHVS and FQNEAQ. This CDR3 contains 15 residues. The CDR3 is CASSNDRSSGNTIYF. Written as DNA, the CDR3 is TGCGCCAGCAGCAACGACCGAAGCTCTGGAAACACCATATATTTT.

The chain uses TRBV18 and TRBJ2-7; D ambiguous. Trimming took 2 bases from V and 6 from J, leaving 14 bases between them. The CDR3 runs 14 residues. Germline-derived CDR1 and CDR2 are KGHSH and LQKENI. The CDR3: CASSPSFAVGEQYF. As DNA, the CDR3 is TGTGCCAGCTCACCATCATTCGCAGTGGGCGAGCAGTACTTC.